The 21 T cell receptor beta chains given below trace back to one sample, sequenced in a study of cytomegalovirus exposure and HLA in healthy donors (TCRdb year 2017). The method behind the library was the immunoSEQ multiplex PCR assay. For the multiplex PCR, a mixture combining 60 forward primers for TCR Vbeta segments and 13 reverse primers for TCR Jbeta segments was used. TCRdb took over this immuneACCESS table, retaining in-frame rearrangements with V and J assigned. Such tables are incomplete; in checked studies, under half of the missing clones stem from an unresolved V gene, and the remainder is unexplained. In this sample the table shows about 160,000 clones, over 70% of which occur a single time. The ten biggest clones cover about 1.4% of the sample. Sequenced material: PBMCs. The receptor source for this set is a woman aged 25 to 45 in good health and CMV-seronegative.

V and J are TRBV11-2 and TRBJ2-5, with 8 bases lining up with TRBD2. V trimming: 1 base; J trimming: 2 bases; junction bases outside the gene matches: 9. The CDR3 covers 17 residues. Germline V gene lookup returns CDR1 SGHAT and CDR2 FQNNGV. The CDR3 here is CASSLGLSGGAQETQYF. As DNA, the CDR3 is TGTGCCAGCAGCTTAGGACTTTCCGGGGGGGCACAAGAGACCCAGTACTTC.

V usage is TRBV13 and J usage is TRBJ1-1; maybe TRBD1 (5 bases). This CDR3 has 18 amino acids. V was shortened by 3 bases and J by 0 bases, with 20 bases between the two germline ends. Per germline, CDR1 PRHDT and CDR2 FYEKMQ (reference sequence). DNA of the CDR3: TGTGCCAGCAGCTTGCTTGCAGGGTCAGGACACCTGAACACTGAAGCTTTCTTT. Translated: CASSLLAGSGHLNTEAFF.

The rearrangement joins TRBV6-1 to TRBJ1-6; D gene uncertain. The CDR3 spans 14 residues. Per the germline V gene, CDR1 is MNHNS and CDR2 is SASEGT. Trimming removed 2 bases at V and 11 bases at J, with 13 bases between. In DNA, the CDR3 is TGTGCCAGCAGTGAACCTCAACCGAGGACACCCCTCCACTTT. Protein: CASSEPQPRTPLHF.

This clone was picked up a small number of times. This sequence joins TRBV28 and TRBJ2-3; 11 bases are a match to TRBD2. This CDR3 contains 18 residues. V shed 2 bases, J shed 3 bases, and the junction held 10 bases outside the gene matches. CDR1 is MDHEN, CDR2 SYDVKM, per germline. This chain's CDR3 is CASSLNLPSGGFTDTQYF. The CDR3 DNA is TGTGCCAGCAGTTTAAATCTTCCTAGCGGGGGGTTTACAGATACGCAGTATTTT.

The chain has TRBV25-1 and TRBJ2-1; D is perhaps TRBD2 (6 bases). CDR3 length: 16 residues. V lost 2 bases, J lost 0 bases, and 11 bases lay in between. The germline CDR1 and CDR2 sequences are MGHDK and SYGVNS. The CDR3 spells CASSEVGGSSYNEQFF. The DNA for the CDR3 is TGTGCCAGCAGTGAAGTTGGAGGGAGCTCCTACAATGAGCAGTTCTTC.

This clone showed up just once. J is TRBJ2-5 and V is TRBV5-1, with a weak D call TRBD2 (6 bases). CDR1 is SGHRS, CDR2 YFSETQ, per germline. The CDR3 is made up of 14 amino acids. V was shortened by 7 bases and J by 4 bases, with 17 bases between the two germline ends. The CDR3 loop reads CASSGRDFLETQYF. The CDR3 coding sequence is TGCGCCAGCTCCGGGCGGGATTTTTTAGAGACCCAGTACTTC.

V gene TRBV2 combines with J gene TRBJ1-6; the match to TRBD1 covers 7 bases. V was clipped by 6 bases and J by 7 bases; unmatched bases: 9. Looked up from germline, CDR1 is SNHLY and CDR2 is FYNNEI. The CDR3 sequence is 15 residues long. CDR3 bases: TGTGCCAGCAGAGGGAGACAGGGCCAAAATTCACCCCTCCACTTT. Protein: CASRGRQGQNSPLHF.

This chain links TRBV28 with TRBJ2-5; 7 bases map to TRBD2. V was clipped by 5 bases and J by 2 bases; unmatched bases: 8. The length of the CDR3 is 15 residues. Looked up from germline, CDR1 is MDHEN and CDR2 is SYDVKM. The CDR3 sequence is CASSREAGPQETQYF. In nucleotides, the CDR3 is TGTGCCAGCAGTCGCGAAGCGGGGCCTCAAGAGACCCAGTACTTC.

As regards this clone: Additional DNA sequences in this sample encode the identical CDR3. V gene TRBV5-1 combines with J gene TRBJ1-1, with D hard to call. Deletions cut 4 bases from V and 5 bases from J, with 12 bases between. The length of the CDR3 is 13 residues. Germline lookup yields CDR1 SGHRS and CDR2 YFSETQ. This CDR3 reads CASSGGRGTEAFF. The CDR3 coding sequence is TGCGCCAGCAGCGGAGGGCGGGGAACTGAAGCTTTCTTT.

This clone was detected a few times. This chain connects TRBV6-5 to TRBJ2-7, with D possibly matching TRBD2 (6 bases). CDR3 length equals 15 residues. With 5 bases removed from V and 7 bases from J, the gap between germline ends came to 21 bases. Germline CDR1 reads MNHEY; CDR2 reads SVGAGI. CDR3 DNA: TGTGCCAGCAGTACTGCAAGATCCGGGACTCAGGAGCAGTACTTC. Its translation is CASSTARSGTQEQYF.

The V call is TRBV5-8, the J call TRBJ1-5; the D gene is possibly TRBD1 (5 bases). Trimming took off 3 bases at V and 0 bases at J, with 16 bases between the two ends. Looked up from germline, CDR1 is SGHTS and CDR2 is YDEGEE. CDR3 length: 17 amino acids. The CDR3 spells CASSSRGTLYSNQPQHF. Written as DNA, the CDR3 is TGTGCCAGCAGCTCACGTGGGACTTTGTATAGCAATCAGCCCCAGCATTTT.

This chain links TRBV13 with TRBJ1-2, with D possibly matching TRBD1 (5 bases). Per germline, CDR1 PRHDT and CDR2 FYEKMQ (reference sequence). This CDR3 comprises 17 residues. Trimming took 1 base from V and 3 from J, leaving 18 bases between them. The CDR3 region is CASSLVGRVQGDYGYTF. The CDR3 region has the DNA TGTGCCAGCAGCTTAGTCGGGAGGGTGCAAGGGGACTATGGCTACACCTTC.

The chain carries TRBV29-1 and TRBJ2-1; 11 bases align to TRBD1. The CDR3 has 14 amino acids. Germline values: CDR1 SQVTM, CDR2 ANQGSEA. V shed 6 bases, J shed 5 bases, and the junction held 6 bases outside the gene matches. The CDR3 DNA sequence: TGCAGCGTGGGGGACAGGGGGGGAAACAATGAGCAGTTCTTC. Translated, it gives CSVGDRGGNNEQFF.

V usage is TRBV2 and J usage is TRBJ2-7, with TRBD2 as a possible D gene (7 bases). The CDR3 runs 11 residues. Germline CDR1 is SNHLY and CDR2 is FYNNEI. This CDR3 is CAAKGGGGQYF. CDR3 bases: TGTGCGGCCAAAGGGGGAGGGGGGCAGTACTTC.

CDR3 sequence reads: CASSPSMGSGETQYF. The CDR3 DNA sequence: TGTGCCAGCAGCCCCTCCATGGGGTCGGGGGAGACCCAGTACTTC. The J gene is TRBJ2-5, the V gene TRBV7-2; maybe TRBD2 (5 bases). The CDR3 is 15 amino acids. CDR1 and CDR2 (germline): SGHTA, FQGNSA. V lost 5 bases and J 5 bases, leaving 18 bases between the germline ends.

The sample holds a few counts of this clone. The CDR3 nucleotides read TGTGCCATTCAGGGGGAATTAGGTGGGGCCAACGTCCTGACTTTC. This sequence encodes CAIQGELGGANVLTF. The V gene is TRBV10-3, the J gene TRBJ2-6; 7 bases are a match to TRBD1. V lost 9 bases and J lost 3; bases outside the gene matches: 8. Germline CDR1 reads ENHRY; CDR2 reads SYGVKD. The length of the CDR3 is 15 residues.

The chain is built from TRBV6-5 and TRBJ1-1; 10 nucleotides match TRBD1. The CDR3 is 14 amino acids. Germline CDR1 MNHEY, CDR2 SVGAGI. Germline trimming cut 5 bases from V and 5 bases from J; bases unmatched to any gene: 5. CDR3 coding DNA: TGTGCCAGCAGTCGGACAGGGGGAGGAACTGAAGCTTTCTTT. Its translation: CASSRTGGGTEAFF.

The V call is TRBV6-1, the J call TRBJ2-2, with D tentatively TRBD1 (6 bases). The CDR3 runs to 14 residues. Trimming shortened V by 11 bases and J by 4 bases, and 17 bases separated the two germline ends. CDR1 and CDR2 (germline): MNHNS, SASEGT. The CDR3 DNA sequence: TGTGCCGTGTCAAATACAGGGACCACCGGGGAGCTGTTTTTT. This sequence encodes CAVSNTGTTGELFF.

In nucleotides, the CDR3 is TGTGCCAGCGGGGGCCCCTCTGGGGCCAACGTCCTGACTTTC. As protein: CASGGPSGANVLTF. The chain links TRBV6-1 to TRBJ2-6; D is perhaps TRBD1 (6 bases). Trimming removed 8 bases from V and 0 bases from J, with 8 bases in between. Germline V gene lookup returns CDR1 MNHNS and CDR2 SASEGT. The CDR3 runs to 14 residues.

This CDR3 reads CASSSSSGEKYEQYF. In nucleotides, the CDR3 is TGCGCCAGCAGCTCGTCTAGCGGGGAAAAGTACGAGCAGTACTTC. V and J are TRBV5-1 and TRBJ2-7, with 9 nucleotides matching TRBD2. V dropped 3 bases and J dropped 4; count of bases not matched to a gene: 8. The germline V gene has CDR1 SGHRS and CDR2 YFSETQ. CDR3 length: 15 residues.

The table lists this clone with a count of one. The J gene is TRBJ1-4, the V gene TRBV7-6; the D gene is possibly TRBD1 (6 bases). The ends were cut back, 2 bases at V and 7 bases at J, with 14 bases in the middle. This CDR3 has 15 amino acids. Germline V lookup: CDR1 SGHVS, CDR2 FNYEAQ. In DNA, the CDR3 is TGTGCCAGCAGCTTATTCGGGGGGGCGGGTGAAAAACTGTTTTTT. Amino acid sequence: CASSLFGGAGEKLFF.